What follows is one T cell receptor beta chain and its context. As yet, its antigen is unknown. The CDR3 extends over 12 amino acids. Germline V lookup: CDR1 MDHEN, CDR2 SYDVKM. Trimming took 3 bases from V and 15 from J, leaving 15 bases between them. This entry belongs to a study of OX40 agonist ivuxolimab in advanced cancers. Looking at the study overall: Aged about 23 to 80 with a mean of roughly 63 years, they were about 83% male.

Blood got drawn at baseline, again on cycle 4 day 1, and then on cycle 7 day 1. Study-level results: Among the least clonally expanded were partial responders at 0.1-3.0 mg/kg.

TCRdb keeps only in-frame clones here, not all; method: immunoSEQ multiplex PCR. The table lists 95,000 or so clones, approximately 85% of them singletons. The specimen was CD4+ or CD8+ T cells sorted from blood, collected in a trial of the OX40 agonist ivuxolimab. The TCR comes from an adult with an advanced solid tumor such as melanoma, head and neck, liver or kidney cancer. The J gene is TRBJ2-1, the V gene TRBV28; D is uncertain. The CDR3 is CASSLVEVGPFF. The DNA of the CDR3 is TGTGCCAGCAGTTTGGTCGAGGTGGGTCCGTTCTTC.